The clone carrying this T cell receptor (beta chain) showed up just once. Its antigen is unknown. The data were produced by immunoSEQ multiplex PCR, yet TCRdb's version contains in-frame clones alone and is incomplete. The sample has 300,000 to 450,000 clones, 92% seen once. These data originate in a study of Ad26.COV2.S vaccination and SARS-CoV-2 variants. General study findings and limits: With respect to non-spike TCR breadth, vaccine and placebo recipients were similar.

The CDR3 loop spans 21 amino acids. Germline CDR1 reads SGDLS; CDR2 reads YYNGEE. The V and J ends lost 0 bases and 5 bases respectively, with 32 bases between them. The sample was peripheral blood, taken after recovery from COVID-19. The V call is TRBV9, the J call TRBJ1-2; tentatively, D is TRBD1 (6 bases). The TCR originated in a human donor who had recovered from COVID-19. CDR3 region: CASSVASALSFDTGKIYGYTF. CDR3 coding DNA: TGTGCCAGCAGCGTAGCCTCAGCCCTTTCATTTGATACAGGGAAAATTTATGGCTACACCTTC.